The source of this TCR beta chain is a study of CD8 T cells in ankylosing spondylitis. Notes on the study in general: What appeared characteristic of ankylosing spondylitis blood was a TCR beta motif of several highly homologous variants. According to the report, clones linked to the disease were significantly enriched in matched synovial fluid samples taken from ankylosing spondylitis patients. Peripheral blood samples showed relatively rare disease-linked clones, and these clones were CD8+.

This clonotype was seen a handful of times. Antigen specificity is unknown. Researchers built TCR beta libraries using quantitative 5'-RACE with molecular barcodes. TCRdb processed the 5' RACE reads anew with MiXCR; each CDR3 protein has one entry. In the table there are 250,000 to 300,000 distinct CDR3 sequences, roughly 20% of which are singletons. The sequencing sample was made of blood, either unsorted or a sorted T cell fraction (not recorded which). The source is a male donor with ankylosing spondylitis or in good health (not recorded which).

CDR3 in DNA: TGTGCCAGCAGCCAGCCCCAGGTGGTGAAAAATTCACCCCTCCACTTT. Residues: CASSQPQVVKNSPLHF. The V and J genes are TRBV4-2 and TRBJ1-6; no firm D call. Deletions cut 3 bases from V and 7 bases from J, with 16 bases between. The CDR3 length is 16 residues. CDR1 LGHNA and CDR2 YNFKEQ come from the germline V gene.